The 9 T cell receptor beta chains below were found in one sample sequenced in a study of shared clonotypes between healthy human individuals. TCRdb's copy holds only in-frame clones and misses some; the assay was immunoSEQ multiplex PCR. This sample has more than 1.2 million clones, with approximately 98.5% found just once. The specimen was naive CD4+ T cells sorted from blood. Subset: CD45RA+ positively selected. The receptors here all came from a man aged 25-45 years in good health.

In its sample, this clone was seen once. The chain carries TRBV9 and TRBJ2-3; D is possibly TRBD1 (5 bases). The CDR3 totals 14 residues. V was pared by 1 base and J by 3 bases, with 9 bases between. Per germline, CDR1 SGDLS and CDR2 YYNGEE. Written as DNA, the CDR3 is TGTGCCAGCAGCGTACTGACAGCGACAGATACGCAGTATTTT. Translating it yields CASSVLTATDTQYF.

This clone was picked up a small number of times. The chain is built from TRBV7-9 and TRBJ2-7, with 12 bases aligning to TRBD1. After removal of 7 bases from V and 6 bases from J, the junction contained 7 bases not matched to a gene. Germline lookup yields CDR1 SEHNR and CDR2 FQNEAQ (reference sequence). This CDR3 region has 14 residues. CDR3 amino acids: CASIPGTGGVEQYF. DNA for the CDR3: TGTGCCAGCATCCCCGGGACAGGGGGCGTCGAGCAGTACTTC.

The rearrangement joins TRBV19 to TRBJ2-1; TRBD2 is a possible D gene (5 bases). With 6 bases removed from V and 0 bases from J, the gap between germline ends came to 15 bases. Germline CDR1 reads LNHDA; CDR2 reads SQIVND (reference sequence). CDR3 length: 16 amino acids. CDR3 nucleotides: TGTGCCAGTAGAGTCAGTAGCGCGAGCTCCTACAATGAGCAGTTCTTC. It specifies CASRVSSASSYNEQFF.

The chain uses TRBV19 and TRBJ1-4, with 7 positions matching TRBD1. The CDR3 is 13 residues long. Germline lookup yields CDR1 LNHDA and CDR2 SQIVND (reference sequence). V lost 5 bases, J lost 8 bases, and 5 bases stayed unmatched. This CDR3 reads CASSWSGGEKLFF. The DNA for the CDR3 is TGTGCCAGTAGTTGGTCAGGGGGAGAAAAACTGTTTTTT.

The genes are TRBV27 and TRBJ2-2; 8 bases are a match to TRBD2. The germline CDR1 and CDR2 sequences are MNHEY and SMNVEV (reference sequence). The J segment lost 7 bases and the V segment lost 3 bases, leaving 4 bases of the junction unmatched. The CDR3 runs to 14 residues. CDR3 region: CASSLGLVGGELFF. In DNA, the CDR3 is TGTGCCAGCAGTTTGGGACTAGTGGGCGGGGAGCTGTTTTTT.

This sequence joins TRBV7-9 and TRBJ1-1, with D possibly being TRBD1 (5 bases). V lost 5 bases and J lost 8, with 15 bases in between. The CDR3 sequence is 13 residues long. CDR1 and CDR2 from the germline V gene are SEHNR and FQNEAQ (reference sequence). The CDR3 DNA sequence: TGTGCCAGCAGCCTTAACGGGGGAAGGGAAGCTTTCTTT. Translated, it gives CASSLNGGREAFF.

This sequence joins TRBV6-1 and TRBJ2-7, with 7 bases that match TRBD1. From germline, CDR1 is MNHNS and CDR2 SASEGT. Trimming at V came to 1 base and at J to 3 bases, leaving 3 bases not matched to a gene. The CDR3 has 14 amino acids. The CDR3 DNA reads as TGTGCCAGCAGTGAAGGGACAGGCAACTACGAGCAGTACTTC. Encoded protein: CASSEGTGNYEQYF.

The chain links TRBV5-1 to TRBJ2-2; unclear D gene. The V gene's germline CDR1 is SGHRS and CDR2 YFSETQ. Deletions cut 0 bases from V and 0 bases from J, with 9 bases between. The CDR3 is 16 amino acids. The CDR3 DNA follows: TGCGCCAGCAGCTTGGTTGTGTCGCCGAACACCGGGGAGCTGTTTTTT. Protein product: CASSLVVSPNTGELFF.

The chain couples TRBV5-1 to TRBJ2-7; 7 bases line up with TRBD2. Germline values: CDR1 SGHRS, CDR2 YFSETQ. The CDR3 runs to 14 residues. Trimming removed 2 bases from V and 7 bases from J; junction bases left unmatched: 9. The chain's CDR3 is CASSFAGELREQYF. The CDR3 DNA follows: TGCGCCAGCAGCTTCGCGGGAGAGCTACGTGAGCAGTACTTC.